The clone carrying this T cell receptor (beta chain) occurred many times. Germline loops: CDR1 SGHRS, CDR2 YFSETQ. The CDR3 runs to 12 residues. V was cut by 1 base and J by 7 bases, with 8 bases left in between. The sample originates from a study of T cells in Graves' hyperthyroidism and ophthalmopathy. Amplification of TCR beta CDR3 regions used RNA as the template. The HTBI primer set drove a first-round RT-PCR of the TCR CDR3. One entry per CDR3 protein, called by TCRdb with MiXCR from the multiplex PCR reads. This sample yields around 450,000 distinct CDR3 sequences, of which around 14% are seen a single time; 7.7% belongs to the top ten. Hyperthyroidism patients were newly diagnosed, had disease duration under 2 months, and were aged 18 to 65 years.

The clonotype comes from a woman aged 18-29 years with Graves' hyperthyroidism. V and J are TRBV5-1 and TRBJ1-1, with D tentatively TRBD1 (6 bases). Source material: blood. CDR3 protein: CASSLTGLEAFF. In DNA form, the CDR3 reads TGCGCCAGCAGCTTGACAGGGCTTGAAGCTTTCTTT.